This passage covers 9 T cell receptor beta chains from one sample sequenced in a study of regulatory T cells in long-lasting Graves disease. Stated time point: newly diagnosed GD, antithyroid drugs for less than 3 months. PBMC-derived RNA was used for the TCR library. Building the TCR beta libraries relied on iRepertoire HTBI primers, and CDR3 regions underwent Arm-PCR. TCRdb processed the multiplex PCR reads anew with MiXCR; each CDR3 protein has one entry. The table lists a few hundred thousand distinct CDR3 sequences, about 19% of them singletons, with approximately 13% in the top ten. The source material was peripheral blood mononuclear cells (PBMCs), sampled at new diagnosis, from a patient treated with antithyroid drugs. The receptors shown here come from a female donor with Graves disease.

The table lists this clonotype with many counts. The CDR3 DNA is TGCGCCAGCAGCTCGGGACAGGGGATAGTTGACTATGGCTACACCTTC. Its translation is CASSSGQGIVDYGYTF. The chain has TRBV5-1 and TRBJ1-2; 10 nucleotides line up with TRBD1. Per germline, CDR1 SGHRS and CDR2 YFSETQ. Trimming at V came to 3 bases and at J to 3 bases, leaving 8 bases not matched to a gene. CDR3 length: 16 residues.

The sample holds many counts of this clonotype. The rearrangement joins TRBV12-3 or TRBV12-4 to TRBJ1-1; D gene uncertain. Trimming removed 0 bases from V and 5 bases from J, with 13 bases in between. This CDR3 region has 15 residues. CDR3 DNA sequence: TGTGCCAGCAGTTTAGCGTTGGGTGGGCTGACTGAAGCTTTCTTT. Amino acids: CASSLALGGLTEAFF.

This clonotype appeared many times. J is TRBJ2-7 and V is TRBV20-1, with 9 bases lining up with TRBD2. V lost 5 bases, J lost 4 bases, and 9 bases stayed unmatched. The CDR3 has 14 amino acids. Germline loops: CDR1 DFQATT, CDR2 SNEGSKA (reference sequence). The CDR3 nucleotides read TGCAGTGCTCAGTCTCGGACTAGCGTATACGAGCAGTACTTC. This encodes CSAQSRTSVYEQYF.

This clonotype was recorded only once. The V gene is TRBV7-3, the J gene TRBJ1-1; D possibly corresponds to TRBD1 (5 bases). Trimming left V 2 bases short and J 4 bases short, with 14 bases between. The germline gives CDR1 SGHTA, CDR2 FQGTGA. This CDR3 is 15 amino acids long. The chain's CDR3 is CASSLGSGAGTEAFF. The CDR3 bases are TGTGCCAGCAGCTTAGGGTCCGGGGCGGGCACTGAAGCTTTCTTT.

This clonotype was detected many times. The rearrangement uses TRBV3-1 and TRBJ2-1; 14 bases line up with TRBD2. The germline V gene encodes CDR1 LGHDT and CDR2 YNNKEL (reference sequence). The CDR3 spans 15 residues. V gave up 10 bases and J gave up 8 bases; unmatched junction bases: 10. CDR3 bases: TGTGCCAACAGTCCCGGGACTAGCGGGAGATATGAGCAGTTCTTC. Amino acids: CANSPGTSGRYEQFF.

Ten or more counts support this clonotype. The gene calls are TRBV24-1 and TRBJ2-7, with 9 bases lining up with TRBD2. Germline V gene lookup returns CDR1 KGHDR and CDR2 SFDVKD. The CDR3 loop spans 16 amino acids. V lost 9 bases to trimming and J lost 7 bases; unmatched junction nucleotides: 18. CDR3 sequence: CATEGRAAGGRREQYF. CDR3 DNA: TGTGCCACCGAGGGCAGGGCGGCGGGAGGGCGCCGGGAGCAGTACTTC.

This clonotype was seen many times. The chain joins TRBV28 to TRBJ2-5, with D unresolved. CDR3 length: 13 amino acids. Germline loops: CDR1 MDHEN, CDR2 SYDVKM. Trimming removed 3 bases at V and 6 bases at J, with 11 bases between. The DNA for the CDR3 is TGTGCCAGCAGTTTTCCGGGTGTTCAGACCCAGTACTTC. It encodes CASSFPGVQTQYF.

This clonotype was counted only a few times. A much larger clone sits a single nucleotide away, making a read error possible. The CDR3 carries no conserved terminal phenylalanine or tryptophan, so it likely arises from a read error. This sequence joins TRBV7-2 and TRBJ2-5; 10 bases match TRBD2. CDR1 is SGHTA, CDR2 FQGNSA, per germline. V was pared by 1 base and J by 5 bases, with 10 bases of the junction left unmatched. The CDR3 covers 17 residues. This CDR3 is CASSLGASSGSRETQYS. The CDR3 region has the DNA TGTGCCAGCAGCTTAGGTGCATCTAGCGGGAGCAGGGAGACCCAGTACTCC.

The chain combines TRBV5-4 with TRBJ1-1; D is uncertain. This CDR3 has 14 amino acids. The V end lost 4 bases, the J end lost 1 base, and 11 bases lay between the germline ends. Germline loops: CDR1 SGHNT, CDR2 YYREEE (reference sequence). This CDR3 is CASSPEWENTEAFF. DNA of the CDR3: TGTGCCAGCAGCCCCGAATGGGAGAACACTGAAGCTTTCTTT.